These 25 T cell receptor beta chains share one sample of origin, sequenced in a study of T cell responses to AZD1222 COVID-19 vaccine. Method: immunoSEQ multiplex PCR; TCRdb's copy keeps in-frame clones and lacks some. The profile shows roughly 150,000 clones, 90% of them singletons. The material sequenced was peripheral blood, taken on day 0 of AZD1222 vaccination. Receptors were obtained from an adult in good health.

Points on this clone: Other nucleotide sequences in the sample specify the same CDR3. V and J are TRBV7-9 and TRBJ2-2; D not certain. Germline assignment: CDR1 SEHNR and CDR2 FQNEAQ (reference sequence). This CDR3 region has 13 residues. The germline V and J ends were trimmed by 5 bases and 5 bases, with 9 bases remaining between them. CDR3 bases: TGTGCCAGCAGCCCGCCGGGTACCGGGGAGCTGTTTTTT. It yields the protein CASSPPGTGELFF.

The chain is built from TRBV29-1 and TRBJ1-2; D is uncertain. Germline-derived CDR1 and CDR2 are SQVTM and ANQGSEA. V lost 7 bases and J lost 5, with 5 bases in between. This CDR3 comprises 9 residues. The CDR3 sequence: CSAEYGYTF. DNA of the CDR3: TGCAGCGCAGAGTATGGCTACACCTTC.

This chain links TRBV15 with TRBJ1-1; D gene ambiguous. This CDR3 contains 13 residues. Germline CDR1 reads LNHNV; CDR2 reads YYDKDF (reference sequence). V was trimmed by 1 base and J by 5 bases, leaving 8 bases between them. CDR3 region: CATSRATSTEAFF. Here the CDR3 DNA reads TGTGCCACCAGCAGAGCGACGAGTACTGAAGCTTTCTTT. Full variable domain (missing parts from reference TRBV15 and TRBJ1-1): DAMVIQNPRYQVTQFGKPVTLSCSQTLNHNVMYWYQQKSSQAPKLLFHYYDKDFNNEADTPDNFQSRRPNTSFCFLDIRSPGLGDTAMYLCATSRATSTEAFFGQGTRLTVV.

This chain links TRBV15 with TRBJ1-5, with D perhaps matching TRBD1 (6 bases). From germline, CDR1 is LNHNV and CDR2 YYDKDF (reference sequence). CDR3 size: 16 residues. V lost 0 bases, J lost 4 bases, and 13 bases lay in between. CDR3 protein: CATSRDGRTVNQPQHF. The CDR3 DNA is TGTGCCACCAGCAGAGATGGCCGGACAGTTAATCAGCCCCAGCATTTT.

The CDR3 DNA is TGTGCCATCAGTGAGGGGACAGCTAACTATGGCTACACCTTC. Translating gives CAISEGTANYGYTF. The genes are TRBV10-3 and TRBJ1-2; 7 positions agree with TRBD1. The ends lost 2 bases at V and 0 bases at J; junction bases unmatched: 0. The CDR3 spans 14 residues. Germline loops: CDR1 ENHRY, CDR2 SYGVKD.

J is TRBJ2-4 and V is TRBV19; 10 bases fit TRBD2. The germline V gene encodes CDR1 LNHDA and CDR2 SQIVND (reference sequence). V lost 6 bases, J lost 1 base, and 9 bases stayed unmatched. The CDR3 has 17 residues. The CDR3 loop reads CASRLAGVSGAKNIQYF. In DNA form, the CDR3 reads TGTGCCAGTAGGCTAGCGGGAGTTTCAGGGGCCAAAAACATTCAGTACTTC. The full variable domain, its missing parts supplied by reference TRBV19 and TRBJ2-4, is DGGITQSPKYLFRKEGQNVTLSCEQNLNHDAMYWYRQDPGQGLRLIYYSQIVNDFQKGDIAEGYSVSREKKESFPLTVTSAQKNPTAFYLCASRLAGVSGAKNIQYFGAGTRLSVL.

This rearrangement joins TRBV5-4 to TRBJ2-1; possible D gene TRBD2, 5 bases. This CDR3 comprises 15 residues. Trimming took 4 bases from V and 1 from J, leaving 12 bases between them. In germline, CDR1 is SGHNT, CDR2 YYREEE (reference sequence). CDR3 loop: CASSAPGGSYNEQFF. In nucleotides, the CDR3 is TGTGCCAGCAGCGCTCCCGGCGGGTCCTACAATGAGCAGTTCTTC.

This chain uses TRBV11-2 with TRBJ2-5; 8 positions match TRBD1. Per the germline V gene, CDR1 is SGHAT and CDR2 is FQNNGV. Losses at the gene ends were 4 bases for V and 4 bases for J; bases not matched to a gene: 8. The CDR3 covers 15 residues. The CDR3 is CASSSGQGGRETQYF. DNA of the CDR3: TGTGCCAGCAGCTCCGGACAGGGTGGACGAGAGACCCAGTACTTC. Looking up the rest from reference TRBV11-2 and TRBJ2-5 gives the full variable domain: EAGVAQSPRYKIIEKRQSVAFWCNPISGHATLYWYQQILGQGPKLLIQFQNNGVVDDSQLPKDRFSAERLKGVDSTLKIQPAKLEDSAVYLCASSSGQGGRETQYFGPGTRLLVL.

The rearrangement uses TRBV29-1 and TRBJ2-5; TRBD1 is a possible D gene (5 bases). The CDR3 length is 18 residues. The V end lost 2 bases, the J end lost 4 bases, and 26 bases lay between the germline ends. Germline CDR1 reads SQVTM; CDR2 reads ANQGSEA. In DNA, the CDR3 is TGCAGCGTTGAATTGGTGGGAAGGGGCCTCTATTCAGGAGAGACCCAGTACTTC. This sequence encodes CSVELVGRGLYSGETQYF.

The chain employs TRBV5-1 and TRBJ2-7; D is undetermined. Germline V lookup: CDR1 SGHRS, CDR2 YFSETQ. Deletions cut 5 bases from V and 3 bases from J, with 6 bases between. CDR3 length: 11 residues. CDR3 in DNA: TGCGCCAGCAGTGACAACTACGAGCAGTACTTC. Its translation: CASSDNYEQYF. The full variable domain, completed using reference TRBV5-1 and TRBJ2-7, is KAGVTQTPRYLIKTRGQQVTLSCSPISGHRSVSWYQQTPGQGLQFLFEYFSETQRNKGNFPGRFSGRQFSNSRSEMNVSTLELGDSALYLCASSDNYEQYFGPGTRLTVT.

The chain uses TRBV28 and TRBJ2-7; possibly TRBD1 for D (5 bases). V dropped 8 bases and J dropped 1 base, with 18 bases sitting between them. Germline-derived CDR1 and CDR2 are MDHEN and SYDVKM. The CDR3 extends over 15 amino acids. As DNA, the CDR3 is TGTGCCAGCGCCTCTCCAGGGTTGGGATCCTACGAGCAGTACTTC. The encoded protein is CASASPGLGSYEQYF.

J is TRBJ1-5 and V is TRBV10-3, with TRBD1 as a possible D gene (6 bases). CDR1 is ENHRY and CDR2 is SYGVKD in the germline V gene. The CDR3 is 15 residues long. The V gene lost 0 bases and the J gene lost 1 base, with 7 bases spanning the gap. CDR3 in DNA: TGTGCCATCAGTGAGTCGCAGGGGAGCAATCAGCCCCAGCATTTT. This translates into CAISESQGSNQPQHF.

The chain employs TRBV4-1 and TRBJ2-7; D remains unclear. Between the trimmed V and J ends, which lost 3 bases and 3 bases, there was a span of 15 bases. Germline V gives CDR1 MGHRA, CDR2 YSYEKL. There are 15 residues in the CDR3. CDR3 nucleotide sequence: TGCGCCAGCAGCCACCGCACGGGTGGAAACTACGAGCAGTACTTC. It translates to CASSHRTGGNYEQYF.

V and J are TRBV6-1 and TRBJ2-3, with 9 bases that match TRBD1. V shed 0 bases and J 4 bases; nucleotides not matched to a gene: 5. This CDR3 has 16 amino acids. CDR1 MNHNS and CDR2 SASEGT come from the germline V gene. CDR3 nucleotides: TGTGCCAGCAGTGAAGCTAGGGGACAGGGTGCAGATACGCAGTATTTT. This translates into CASSEARGQGADTQYF.

The chain combines TRBV28 with TRBJ2-7; 7 positions agree with TRBD2. This CDR3 has 12 amino acids. CDR1 MDHEN and CDR2 SYDVKM come from the germline V gene. The junction had 4 bases not matched to a gene; V was cut back by 8 bases and J by 3 bases. The CDR3 protein is CASGLVGYEQYF. The DNA for the CDR3 is TGTGCCAGCGGACTAGTAGGCTACGAGCAGTACTTC. Drawing the rest from reference TRBV28 and TRBJ2-7, the complete variable domain is DVKVTQSSRYLVKRTGEKVFLECVQDMDHENMFWYRQDPGLGLRLIYFSYDVKMKEKGDIPEGYSVSREKKERFSLILESASTNQTSMYLCASGLVGYEQYFGPGTRLTVT.

The chain combines TRBV9 with TRBJ1-1; TRBD1 matches at 7 bases. With V trimmed by 4 bases and J by 5 bases, 5 bases remained unmatched. Germline V CDR1 and CDR2: SGDLS, YYNGEE. CDR3 length equals 13 residues. The CDR3 bases are TGTGCCAGCAGCCCTTCAGGGGGAACTGAAGCTTTCTTT. Encoded protein: CASSPSGGTEAFF. Full variable domain (remainder filled in from reference TRBV9 and TRBJ1-1): DSGVTQTPKHLITATGQRVTLRCSPRSGDLSVYWYQQSLDQGLQFLIQYYNGEERAKGNILERFSAQQFPDLHSELNLSSLELGDSALYFCASSPSGGTEAFFGQGTRLTVV.

This clone was seen more than once but under ten times. The chain employs TRBV7-9 and TRBJ1-6, with D uncertain. The V end was cut by 5 bases, the J end by 0 bases, with 11 bases between. Germline V gives CDR1 SEHNR, CDR2 FQNEAQ (reference sequence). The CDR3 has 16 amino acids. CDR3 sequence: CASSQRESSYNSPLHF. CDR3 DNA sequence: TGTGCCAGCAGCCAGAGGGAGAGCTCCTATAATTCACCCCTCCACTTT. Full variable domain (outside the CDR3, taken from reference TRBV7-9 and TRBJ1-6): DTGVSQNPRHKITKRGQNVTFRCDPISEHNRLYWYRQTLGQGPEFLTYFQNEAQLEKSRLLSDRFSAERPKGSFSTLEIQRTEQGDSAMYLCASSQRESSYNSPLHFGNGTRLTVT.

The gene calls are TRBV4-3 and TRBJ1-4; TRBD1 matches at 12 bases. This CDR3 has 16 amino acids. V lost 0 bases to trimming and J lost 8 bases; unmatched junction nucleotides: 4. The germline V gene has CDR1 LGHNA and CDR2 YSLEER. CDR3 region: CASSQDTGTGGEKLFF. CDR3 coding DNA: TGCGCCAGCAGCCAAGATACAGGGACAGGGGGCGAAAAACTGTTTTTT.

The V and J genes are TRBV18 and TRBJ1-3; D remains ambiguous. CDR1 is KGHSH and CDR2 is LQKENI in the germline V gene. V was cut by 3 bases and J by 1 base, with 10 bases left in between. The CDR3 has 15 residues. The CDR3 here is CASSPYTLSGNTIYF. In DNA, the CDR3 is TGTGCCAGCTCACCGTACACCCTTTCTGGAAACACCATATATTTT.

The chain carries TRBV6-2 or TRBV6-3 and TRBJ2-1, with TRBD2 matching over 8 bases. This CDR3 contains 14 residues. Unmatched junction bases numbered 7, after V lost 4 bases and J lost 8 bases. Germline V CDR1 and CDR2: MNHEY, SVGEGT. CDR3 protein: CASSFREGPHEQFF. The CDR3 DNA follows: TGTGCCAGCAGTTTTCGGGAGGGCCCCCATGAGCAGTTCTTC.

The J gene is TRBJ2-3, the V gene TRBV3-1 (or the pseudogene TRBV3-2); 12 positions agree with TRBD2. The CDR3 is 17 amino acids. Germline CDR1 reads LGHDT; CDR2 reads YNNKEL (reference sequence). V shed 0 bases and J 11 bases; nucleotides not matched to a gene: 12. The CDR3 region has the DNA TGTGCCAGCAGCCAAGATCCATGGGGACTAGCGGGTCGTCGGCAGTATTTT. Residues: CASSQDPWGLAGRRQYF.

This chain uses TRBV5-6 with TRBJ2-1; D may be TRBD1 (6 bases). The CDR3 has 14 amino acids. V was pared by 3 bases and J by 5 bases, with 12 bases between. Germline loops: CDR1 SGHDT, CDR2 YYEEEE. CDR3 amino acids: CASSSPWTDNEQFF. The CDR3 DNA sequence: TGTGCCAGCAGCTCTCCTTGGACAGACAATGAGCAGTTCTTC.

The table lists this clone with a count of one. The chain recombines TRBV7-9 with TRBJ2-2; 9 bases match TRBD2. J was trimmed by 6 bases and V by 1 base; bases with no gene match: 9. CDR1 is SEHNR and CDR2 is FQNEAQ in the germline V gene (reference sequence). This CDR3 region has 17 residues. The CDR3 DNA is TGTGCCAGCAGCTTAGTTGGTAGCGGGAGCTTTGCCGGGGAGCTGTTTTTT. Translated: CASSLVGSGSFAGELFF.

The rearrangement joins TRBV10-3 to TRBJ2-1, with D unresolved. CDR3 length: 12 residues. V was trimmed by 4 bases and J by 15 bases, leaving 16 bases between them. Germline assignment: CDR1 ENHRY and CDR2 SYGVKD. The DNA for the CDR3 is TGTGCCATCAGTGGGCCCCGGATTAGGTGGTTCTTC. Translating it yields CAISGPRIRWFF.

The CDR3 spells CASRENNSPLHF. CDR3 sequence (DNA): TGTGCCAGCAGGGAAAATAATTCACCCCTCCACTTT. The genes are TRBV12-3 or TRBV12-4 and TRBJ1-6; D not certain. The CDR3 consists of 12 residues. V gave up 6 bases and J gave up 5 bases, with 5 bases separating them.